This T cell receptor (beta chain) was sequenced for a study of OX40 agonist ivuxolimab in advanced cancers. V was cut by 2 bases and J by 4 bases, with 9 bases left in between. Germline V gene lookup returns CDR1 GTSNPN and CDR2 SVGIG (reference sequence). The CDR3 sequence is 13 residues long. TCRdb's copy holds only in-frame clones and misses some; the assay was immunoSEQ multiplex PCR. The table has 89,000 or so clones, about 89% seen once; the top ten hold 8.4%. The receptor was derived from an adult with an advanced solid tumor such as melanoma, head and neck, liver or kidney cancer. The sample here was CD4+ or CD8+ T cells sorted from blood, taken in a trial of the OX40 agonist ivuxolimab. The V call is TRBV30, the J call TRBJ2-1; D is uncertain. The CDR3 sequence is CAWSPVVYNEQFF. The CDR3 bases are TGTGCCTGGAGTCCGGTTGTTTACAATGAGCAGTTCTTC.